One sample yielded the 15 T cell receptor beta chains listed below, sequenced in a study of blood T cell repertoires in COVID-19 (dated by TCRdb to about 2020). Library creation used the immunoSEQ multiplex PCR assay. TCRdb's version of the immuneACCESS table is confined to in-frame rearrangements and falls short of the full clone set. An unresolved V gene accounts for under half of the shortfall where checked; the remainder is of unknown origin. Present in this sample are around 110,000 clones, roughly four fifths of which were seen just once. The top ten constitute about 5% of the sample. Sequencing was performed on peripheral blood. The receptors originated from a woman in her 70s with acute or convalescent COVID-19.

This chain connects TRBV4-1 to TRBJ1-2; the match to TRBD1 covers 8 bases. The V gene end was trimmed by 0 bases and the J gene end by 8 bases; junction bases not matched to a gene: 5. Germline V gene data show CDR1 as MGHRA and CDR2 as YSYEKL. The CDR3 length is 14 residues. DNA of the CDR3: TGCGCCAGCAGCCAAGACCAGGGGGCCCGGGGCTACACCTTC. Translating it yields CASSQDQGARGYTF.

The rearrangement joins TRBV7-2 to TRBJ2-3; tentatively, D is TRBD2 (5 bases). Germline-derived CDR1 and CDR2 are SGHTA and FQGNSA. V was pared by 3 bases and J by 6 bases, with 19 bases between. The length of the CDR3 is 16 residues. In nucleotides, the CDR3 is TGTGCCAGCAGCTTCCTAGGAGGTCTAAGTACGGATACGCAGTATTTT. Its protein product is CASSFLGGLSTDTQYF.

Points on this clone: The sample holds other DNA sequences that translate to the same CDR3. The CDR3, as DNA: TGTGCCAGCAGCCAAGGCAGGACAGGTAATCAGCCCCAGCATTTT. Translating it yields CASSQGRTGNQPQHF. The chain uses TRBV3-1 (or the pseudogene TRBV3-2) and TRBJ1-5; 7 nucleotides line up with TRBD1. V lost 1 base to trimming and J lost 4 bases; unmatched junction nucleotides: 4. This CDR3 contains 15 residues. Germline V lookup: CDR1 LGHDT, CDR2 YNNKEL (reference sequence).

The chain carries TRBV6-2 or TRBV6-3 and TRBJ1-5, with D tentatively TRBD1 (6 bases). CDR1 and CDR2 (germline): MNHEY, SVGEGT. This CDR3 comprises 13 residues. The V end was cut by 4 bases, the J end by 7 bases, with 11 bases between. As DNA, the CDR3 is TGTGCCAGCAGTTCGGACAGAAGGCAGCCCCAGCATTTT. Its translation is CASSSDRRQPQHF.

This clone is a singleton in its sample. This rearrangement joins TRBV9 to TRBJ2-5; no clear D. Deletions cut 4 bases from V and 4 bases from J, with 8 bases between. Germline V lookup: CDR1 SGDLS, CDR2 YYNGEE. The CDR3 consists of 12 residues. For the CDR3, the DNA is TGTGCCAGCAGCCCCCCGGGAGAGACCCAGTACTTC. It translates to CASSPPGETQYF. Together with reference TRBV9 and TRBJ2-5, the CDR3 gives the full variable domain: DSGVTQTPKHLITATGQRVTLRCSPRSGDLSVYWYQQSLDQGLQFLIQYYNGEERAKGNILERFSAQQFPDLHSELNLSSLELGDSALYFCASSPPGETQYFGPGTRLLVL.

The chain combines TRBV6-2 or TRBV6-3 with TRBJ1-2, with TRBD1 matching 8 bases. Germline V gene sequence: CDR1 MNHEY, CDR2 SVGEGT. The CDR3 consists of 18 residues. V was clipped by 2 bases and J by 8 bases; unmatched bases: 19. CDR3 protein: CASSYVLRKGQDSRGYTF. CDR3 DNA sequence: TGTGCCAGCAGTTACGTTTTGAGAAAGGGACAGGACTCACGGGGCTACACCTTC.

The chain joins TRBV9 to TRBJ1-2; possibly TRBD1 for D (5 bases). The CDR3 has 14 residues. V was clipped by 4 bases and J by 5 bases, with 15 bases between them. Germline V gene lookup returns CDR1 SGDLS and CDR2 YYNGEE. CDR3 loop: CASSLNQGGYGYTF. In DNA, the CDR3 is TGTGCCAGCAGCCTTAACCAGGGAGGATATGGCTACACCTTC.

V and J are TRBV6-5 and TRBJ1-1; D perhaps matches TRBD1 (6 bases). Germline V gene sequence: CDR1 MNHEY, CDR2 SVGAGI. V lost 5 bases and J 0 bases, leaving 10 bases between the germline ends. CDR3 length: 14 amino acids. CDR3 DNA sequence: TGTGCCAGCAGTACGGGACACCTGAACACTGAAGCTTTCTTT. It yields the protein CASSTGHLNTEAFF.

The chain recombines TRBV7-9 with TRBJ1-2, with unresolved D. Per germline, CDR1 SEHNR and CDR2 FQNEAQ (reference sequence). Trimming took off 3 bases at V and 0 bases at J, with 5 bases between the two ends. The CDR3 is made up of 13 amino acids. The CDR3 region has the DNA TGTGCCAGCAGCTTTTCAGCTAACTATGGCTACACCTTC. Amino acids: CASSFSANYGYTF.

V gene TRBV11-3 combines with J gene TRBJ2-5; D possibly corresponds to TRBD2 (5 bases). This CDR3 has 14 residues. The germline gives CDR1 SGHNT, CDR2 YENEEA. The germline V and J ends were trimmed by 4 bases and 6 bases, with 15 bases remaining between them. The CDR3 coding sequence is TGTGCCAGCAGCTCGGGCCCTGGGGAGAAGACCCAGTACTTC. As protein: CASSSGPGEKTQYF.

This chain links TRBV18 with TRBJ1-5, with D possibly being TRBD1 (6 bases). The germline CDR1 and CDR2 sequences are KGHSH and LQKENI. The CDR3 totals 15 residues. The V and J ends lost 3 bases and 5 bases respectively, with 14 bases between them. Here the CDR3 reads CASSPGLKGDQPQHF. CDR3 coding DNA: TGTGCCAGCTCACCGGGCCTCAAGGGGGATCAGCCCCAGCATTTT.

This chain links TRBV6-1 with TRBJ1-1; 9 positions agree with TRBD1. Per germline, CDR1 MNHNS and CDR2 SASEGT. With V trimmed by 2 bases and J by 10 bases, 8 bases remained unmatched. The CDR3 is 14 residues long. The DNA for the CDR3 is TGTGCCAGCAGTGAACGGACAGGGGCTAGTCCAGCTTTCTTT. Its translation is CASSERTGASPAFF.

In its sample, this clone was seen many times. The rearrangement links TRBV5-1 to TRBJ1-3; no clear D gene. The CDR3 has 16 residues. V lost 0 bases and J 0 bases, leaving 10 bases between the germline ends. Germline CDR1 SGHRS, CDR2 YFSETQ. The CDR3 is CASSLGPRGSGNTIYF. The DNA of the CDR3 is TGCGCCAGCAGCTTGGGCCCTCGGGGCTCTGGAAACACCATATATTTT.

A few counts support this clone. The J gene is TRBJ1-5, the V gene TRBV27, with D maybe TRBD1 (5 bases). Germline values: CDR1 MNHEY, CDR2 SMNVEV (reference sequence). V lost 6 bases and J lost 3, with 18 bases in between. The CDR3 runs 16 residues. Written as DNA, the CDR3 is TGTGCCAGCAGCCCTCAGGGCCAGACCCTCAATCAGCCCCAGCATTTT. Its protein is CASSPQGQTLNQPQHF.

The gene calls are TRBV11-1 and TRBJ2-5; D uncertain. The V end lost 5 bases, the J end lost 1 base, and 5 bases lay between the germline ends. The CDR3 contains 12 residues. Germline CDR1 SGHAT, CDR2 FQDESV (reference sequence). The CDR3 protein is CASSRSQETQYF. CDR3 coding DNA: TGTGCCAGCAGCCGTTCCCAAGAGACCCAGTACTTC.